This T cell receptor (beta chain) appears in the sequencing data of a study of cytomegalovirus exposure and HLA in healthy donors. The overall study: The 500 to 750 first-cohort repertoires and the 95 to 150 validation repertoires shared the same platform, a later analysis reported.

Assay used: immunoSEQ multiplex PCR; TCRdb lists only in-frame clones, some missing. Among approximately 72,000 clones listed, roughly 94% were seen once. Turning to this clone: Its antigen is not known.

Findings and limits, study-wide: A list of around 160 TCR beta chains associated with cytomegalovirus was given. Testing in vitro showed a few CMV-associated chains specific for CMV antigens.

In germline, CDR1 is SGDLS, CDR2 YYNGEE. The CDR3 contains 19 residues. V lost 0 bases and J lost 3, with 23 bases in between. Sequences were obtained from PBMCs. The genes are TRBV9 and TRBJ2-3, with D perhaps TRBD1 (5 bases). The origin of this receptor is a woman between 18 and 29 years old in good health and CMV-seronegative. The CDR3 loop reads CASSVEGWGPRGMTDTQYF. DNA of the CDR3: TGTGCCAGCAGCGTAGAAGGCTGGGGCCCAAGGGGAATGACAGATACGCAGTATTTT.